This T cell receptor beta chain derives from a study of beta chain features in type 1 diabetes. Study findings and constraints: The cDNA sequencing approach could over-represent high-TCR-expressing cells. Diminished insertions and augmented deletions at VDJ junctions characterized type 1 diabetes patients.

Expressed TCRB transcripts were sequenced after all isolated RNA was converted to cDNA. Measured with immunoSEQ multiplex PCR; TCRdb has only the in-frame clones, and not every one. Counted here are around 430,000 clones, about 32% occurring once; the ten biggest clones make up almost 0.065%. As regards this clone: The antigen is undetermined.

The length of the CDR3 is 17 residues. Germline values: CDR1 SGHTA, CDR2 FQGNSA. V was shortened by 2 bases and J by 0 bases, with 15 bases between the two germline ends. Source material: naive CD4+ T cells from blood. V and J are TRBV7-2 and TRBJ2-3; maybe TRBD2 (6 bases). This clonotype was obtained from a man between 18 and 29 years old in good health. This CDR3 reads CASSLKFSAGSTDTQYF. As DNA, the CDR3 is TGTGCCAGCAGCTTAAAGTTCTCTGCGGGGAGCACAGATACGCAGTATTTT.